These T cell receptor beta chains were read from a single sample in a study of cytomegalovirus exposure and HLA in healthy donors. The repertoire was sequenced with immunoSEQ multiplex PCR; TCRdb's copy has only in-frame clones and lacks some. The repertoire holds about 150,000 clones, with approximately 72% as singletons. The sequencing input was PBMCs. The receptors shown here come from a man younger than 30 in good health and CMV-seronegative. The CDR3 runs from the conserved cysteine through the conserved F or W. D genes are given only for firm matches. Expanded clones get a size class; other rows say once, few or many, or leave the size out.

clone_size,j_call,d_call,v_call,cdr3_nt,cdr3_aa
.,TRBJ2-7,.,TRBV14,TGTGCCAGCAGCCAAGTGCGGTCGGGGACCTACGAGCAGTACTTC,CASSQVRSGTYEQYF
.,TRBJ2-2,.,TRBV6-6,TGTGCCAGCCAACAAGCCGGGGAGCTGTTTTTT,CASQQAGELFF
.,TRBJ2-3,.,TRBV5-1,TGCGCCAGCGGGGGGACGGGGGGCACAGATACGCAGTATTTT,CASGGTGGTDTQYF
.,TRBJ1-4,TRBD1,TRBV11-2,TGTGCCAGCAGCTCCGGACAGGGGTATGCAACTAATGAAAAACTGTTTTTT,CASSSGQGYATNEKLFF
.,TRBJ2-1,TRBD1,TRBV7-2,TGTGCCAGCAGCCATGGGACAGGATCCTACAATGAGCAGTTCTTC,CASSHGTGSYNEQFF
.,TRBJ2-7,.,TRBV4-1,TGCGCCAGCAGCCGTGCCCCTGGCGAGCAGCCGAAGGGGGAGCAGTACTTC,CASSRAPGEQPKGEQYF
.,TRBJ2-7,TRBD1,TRBV5-1,TGCGCCAGCAGCTTGGGGTCCGGGACAGGGGGTATGTACTTC,CASSLGSGTGGMYF
.,TRBJ1-6,.,TRBV27,TGTGCCAGCAGTTTCGGCCCTGGGCAGCTCCTGCATTCACCCCTCCACTTT,CASSFGPGQLLHSPLHF
.,TRBJ1-5,.,TRBV27,TGTGCCAGCAGTTCCGGACAGCAATATAGCAATCAGCCCCAGCATTTT,CASSSGQQYSNQPQHF
.,TRBJ1-5,TRBD1,TRBV9,TGTGCCAGCAGCGCGGGACAGGGCTATAGCAATCAGCCCCAGCATTTT,CASSAGQGYSNQPQHF
few,TRBJ2-7,.,TRBV11-3,TGTGCCAGCAGCCCCTCAAACTGGACAGAGTCCAACGAGCAGTACTTC,CASSPSNWTESNEQYF
once,TRBJ2-5,.,TRBV2,TGTGCCAGCAACGTACTAGGCCGTGGGGAGACCCAGTACTTC,CASNVLGRGETQYF
.,TRBJ1-2,.,TRBV6-4,TGTGCCAGCAGTGACTTGCAGGGAAACGGCTACACCTTC,CASSDLQGNGYTF
.,TRBJ1-6,.,TRBV2,TGTGCCACCAGGACAGCGTCTAATTCACCCCTCCACTTT,CATRTASNSPLHF
.,TRBJ1-5,.,TRBV27,TGTGCCAGCAGTCCCCAGGGGAAGCCAGGCAATCAGCCCCAGCATTTT,CASSPQGKPGNQPQHF